Listed here are 21 T cell receptor beta chains from one sample, sequenced in a study of blood T cell repertoires in COVID-19. Repertoires were generated with immunoSEQ multiplex PCR, while TCRdb's copy carries only in-frame clones and drops some. The repertoire has approximately 330,000 clones, roughly 90% of them found once; the top ten carry under 4.5%. The sequencing input was peripheral blood. Receptors originate from a woman aged 45-65 years with active or convalescent COVID-19.

V usage is TRBV14 and J usage is TRBJ2-5; 7 bases agree with TRBD2. The CDR3 runs to 17 residues. Trimming took 2 bases from V and 5 from J; bases not matched to a gene: 14. CDR1 and CDR2 from the germline V gene are SGHDN and FVKESK. The CDR3 protein is CASSQRLGGLGLETQYF. In nucleotides, the CDR3 is TGTGCCAGCAGCCAACGGCTCGGGGGGTTGGGACTTGAGACCCAGTACTTC.

In its sample, this clone was seen once. The J gene is TRBJ1-5, the V gene TRBV10-3; D uncertain. The CDR3 contains 15 residues. Trimming shortened V by 10 bases and J by 2 bases, and 18 bases separated the two germline ends. From germline, CDR1 is ENHRY and CDR2 SYGVKD. Here the CDR3 reads CATSENWYRNQPQHF. CDR3 DNA: TGTGCCACGTCGGAGAATTGGTATCGCAATCAGCCCCAGCATTTT.

The rearrangement links TRBV19 to TRBJ1-1; 8 positions agree with TRBD1. Germline loops: CDR1 LNHDA, CDR2 SQIVND (reference sequence). After removal of 4 bases from V and 4 bases from J, the junction contained 8 bases not matched to a gene. The CDR3 length is 15 residues. The CDR3 DNA follows: TGTGCCAGTAGTACGGGGGGAACAGGGGGCACTGAAGCTTTCTTT. Its protein product is CASSTGGTGGTEAFF. The full variable domain, with the rest looked up from reference TRBV19 and TRBJ1-1, is DGGITQSPKYLFRKEGQNVTLSCEQNLNHDAMYWYRQDPGQGLRLIYYSQIVNDFQKGDIAEGYSVSREKKESFPLTVTSAQKNPTAFYLCASSTGGTGGTEAFFGQGTRLTVV.

The CDR3 DNA reads as TGCGCCAGCAGTCAAGCCATATTACGAAAAGCGCTCCCTACTACAGATACGCAGTATTTT. Its protein product is CASSQAILRKALPTTDTQYF. The rearrangement joins TRBV23-1 to TRBJ2-3; D is undetermined. TRBV23-1 is sorted into the ORF group, with uncertain function. This CDR3 contains 20 residues. The V and J ends lost 2 bases and 3 bases respectively, with 27 bases between them.

This chain uses TRBV7-9 with TRBJ2-2; maybe TRBD1 (7 bases). The CDR3 spans 18 residues. Germline CDR1 reads SEHNR; CDR2 reads FQNEAQ (reference sequence). V was pared by 5 bases and J by 4 bases, with 23 bases between. This CDR3 reads CASSHNRDFPGGTGELFF. The CDR3 nucleotides read TGTGCCAGCAGCCATAATCGGGACTTCCCAGGGGGCACCGGGGAGCTGTTTTTT.

The CDR3 DNA reads as TGTGCCAGCAGTTTATGGGGAGGTGGCAGGTCTAGCACAGATACGCAGTATTTT. Its translation: CASSLWGGGRSSTDTQYF. The chain links TRBV28 to TRBJ2-3, with D maybe TRBD2 (6 bases). V dropped 0 bases and J dropped 0 bases, with 16 bases sitting between them. From germline, CDR1 is MDHEN and CDR2 SYDVKM. The CDR3 is 18 amino acids. Supplemented by reference TRBV28 and TRBJ2-3, the full variable domain reads DVKVTQSSRYLVKRTGEKVFLECVQDMDHENMFWYRQDPGLGLRLIYFSYDVKMKEKGDIPEGYSVSREKKERFSLILESASTNQTSMYLCASSLWGGGRSSTDTQYFGPGTRLTVL.

This chain connects TRBV10-3 to TRBJ2-1; D perhaps matches TRBD1 (7 bases). V gave up 6 bases and J gave up 2 bases, with 11 bases separating them. This CDR3 has 14 residues. Germline CDR1 ENHRY, CDR2 SYGVKD. CDR3 sequence: CAISGGGTYNEQFF. The DNA of the CDR3 is TGTGCCATCAGCGGAGGGGGCACCTACAATGAGCAGTTCTTC.

The V call is TRBV7-3, the J call TRBJ2-2; D is uncertain. This CDR3 spans 13 amino acids. Trimming shortened V by 3 bases and J by 5 bases, and 7 bases separated the two germline ends. The germline CDR1 and CDR2 sequences are SGHTA and FQGTGA. The CDR3 DNA follows: TGTGCCAGCAGCTTTGACTTGACCGGGGAGCTGTTTTTT. Translation gives CASSFDLTGELFF.

The CDR3 reads CASSWWLAGGITHSYNEQFF. DNA of the CDR3: TGTGCCAGCAGTTGGTGGCTAGCGGGAGGCATCACTCATTCCTACAATGAGCAGTTCTTC. This chain joins TRBV28 and TRBJ2-1; 11 positions agree with TRBD2. There are 20 residues in the CDR3. The junction had 15 bases not matched to a gene; V was cut back by 4 bases and J by 1 base. CDR1 is MDHEN, CDR2 SYDVKM, per germline.

This clone was seen only once. The chain links TRBV28 to TRBJ2-7; 7 nucleotides agree with TRBD1. Germline lookup yields CDR1 MDHEN and CDR2 SYDVKM. V gave up 2 bases and J gave up 3 bases; unmatched junction bases: 10. CDR3 length: 16 amino acids. CDR3 bases: TGTGCCAGCAGTTTAAGAGGCAGGGGGTTTTTCTACGAGCAGTACTTC. Translation: CASSLRGRGFFYEQYF. Using reference TRBV28 and TRBJ2-7 for the parts outside the CDR3, the full variable domain is DVKVTQSSRYLVKRTGEKVFLECVQDMDHENMFWYRQDPGLGLRLIYFSYDVKMKEKGDIPEGYSVSREKKERFSLILESASTNQTSMYLCASSLRGRGFFYEQYFGPGTRLTVT.

The rearrangement joins TRBV30 to TRBJ2-7; weak D call: TRBD2 (7 bases). The germline gives CDR1 GTSNPN, CDR2 SVGIG (reference sequence). The CDR3 spans 15 residues. Trimming shortened V by 0 bases and J by 6 bases, and 18 bases separated the two germline ends. For the CDR3, the DNA is TGTGCCTGGAGTGTATTAGGGGGGAGGGACTCCGAGCAGTACTTC. This translates into CAWSVLGGRDSEQYF.

V gene TRBV18 combines with J gene TRBJ2-1; 10 nucleotides agree with TRBD2. The CDR3 totals 17 residues. V shed 3 bases and J 4 bases; nucleotides not matched to a gene: 9. Germline values: CDR1 KGHSH, CDR2 LQKENI. The CDR3 bases are TGTGCCAGCTCACCCATAAGCTCTAGCGGGGGTTACAATGAGCAGTTCTTC. Its translation is CASSPISSSGGYNEQFF.

This rearrangement joins TRBV5-4 to TRBJ1-6; 9 bases line up with TRBD1. The V and J ends lost 6 bases and 6 bases, in that order; junction bases with no gene match: 1. This CDR3 contains 13 residues. The germline V gene encodes CDR1 SGHNT and CDR2 YYREEE (reference sequence). DNA for the CDR3: TGTGCCAGCACGGACAGGGGTAATTCACCCCTCCACTTT. Its protein is CASTDRGNSPLHF.

The chain couples TRBV19 to TRBJ2-6; tentatively, D is TRBD1 (7 bases). Looked up from germline, CDR1 is LNHDA and CDR2 is SQIVND (reference sequence). This CDR3 is 18 amino acids long. V was trimmed by 3 bases and J by 3 bases, leaving 18 bases between them. The CDR3 is CASSIGGLQGYGANVLTF. In DNA, the CDR3 is TGTGCCAGTAGTATTGGAGGGCTACAGGGGTATGGGGCCAACGTCCTGACTTTC.

Only a few counts were recorded for this clone. The rearrangement uses TRBV12-5 and TRBJ2-5, with D perhaps TRBD1 (6 bases). CDR3 size: 15 residues. Germline CDR1 reads LGHNT; CDR2 reads FRNRAP. The V gene lost 1 base and the J gene lost 2 bases, with 11 bases spanning the gap. In DNA form, the CDR3 reads TGTGCTAGTGGTTTGGACGGACAGCCGCAAGAGACCCAGTACTTC. Its translation: CASGLDGQPQETQYF.

The genes are TRBV15 and TRBJ2-3; D is possibly TRBD2 (6 bases). The CDR3 extends over 16 amino acids. Germline values: CDR1 LNHNV, CDR2 YYDKDF (reference sequence). Trimming pared 5 bases from V and 2 bases from J, leaving 17 bases between. The CDR3 nucleotides read TGTGCCACCAGCCCCGGGAGCGGCTCTACCACAGATACGCAGTATTTT. It specifies CATSPGSGSTTDTQYF.

The rearrangement uses TRBV28 and TRBJ1-5; perhaps TRBD1 as D (5 bases). The germline V and J ends were trimmed by 8 bases and 5 bases, with 7 bases remaining between them. The CDR3 extends over 11 amino acids. CDR1 and CDR2 from the germline V gene are MDHEN and SYDVKM. The CDR3 region has the DNA TGTGCCAGCGGCAGGGATCAGCCCCAGCATTTT. Translation gives CASGRDQPQHF.

V usage is TRBV7-2 and J usage is TRBJ1-2, with 8 bases lining up with TRBD1. Germline V gene data show CDR1 as SGHTA and CDR2 as FQGNSA. Trimming cost V 2 bases and J 8 bases; bases outside gene matches: 10. The length of the CDR3 is 15 residues. This chain's CDR3 is CASSLMAQGAGGYTF. DNA of the CDR3: TGTGCCAGCAGCTTAATGGCTCAGGGGGCCGGGGGCTACACCTTC.

The J gene is TRBJ2-5, the V gene TRBV2, with 13 bases lining up with TRBD2. J lost 5 bases, V lost 10 bases, and 7 bases had no gene match. This CDR3 comprises 14 residues. From germline, CDR1 is SNHLY and CDR2 FYNNEI. The CDR3 protein is CAIPGLAGLETQYF. CDR3 in DNA: TGTGCCATCCCGGGACTAGCGGGGTTGGAGACCCAGTACTTC.

The J gene is TRBJ2-5, the V gene TRBV6-5; tentatively, D is TRBD1 (5 bases). The germline gives CDR1 MNHEY, CDR2 SVGAGI. There are 14 residues in the CDR3. Trimming cost V 0 bases and J 2 bases, with 7 bases left between them. The CDR3: CASSYSRQQETQYF. The CDR3 nucleotides are TGTGCCAGCAGTTACTCGCGACAGCAAGAGACCCAGTACTTC.

The chain couples TRBV4-1 to TRBJ2-1; TRBD2 matches at 15 bases. V gave up 4 bases and J gave up 1 base; unmatched junction bases: 8. This CDR3 is built from 19 residues. Per germline, CDR1 MGHRA and CDR2 YSYEKL. In nucleotides, the CDR3 is TGCGCCAGCAGCCTAAGGACTAGCGGGGGGGCTGGTTCCTACAATGAGCAGTTCTTC. It is translated as CASSLRTSGGAGSYNEQFF.